The 10 T cell receptor beta chains below were found in one sample sequenced in a study of shared clonotypes between healthy human individuals. Produced via immunoSEQ multiplex PCR; TCRdb's table is partial and in-frame only. The repertoire has about 2.1 million clones, around 93% of them found once; the top ten carry less than 2%. CD45RO-negative, CCR7-selected cells formed the naive CD8 fraction, which excluded terminally differentiated effector memory CD45RA+ cells. Sequencing was performed on naive CD8+ T cells from PBMCs. Receptor source: a man aged 18 to 29 in good health. Some clones in this sample may be carry-over from other donors' samples.

CDR3: CASGVGQGFREQYF. Here the CDR3 DNA reads TGTGCCAGCGGGGTGGGACAGGGGTTCAGGGAGCAGTACTTC. This sequence joins TRBV6-1 and TRBJ2-7; TRBD1 matches 10 bases. Looked up from germline, CDR1 is MNHNS and CDR2 is SASEGT. V lost 8 bases and J lost 7; bases outside the gene matches: 11. The CDR3 is 14 residues long.

This chain joins TRBV7-9 and TRBJ1-2; 7 bases line up with TRBD1. Germline CDR1 SEHNR, CDR2 FQNEAQ (reference sequence). V lost 1 base to trimming and J lost 5 bases; unmatched junction nucleotides: 10. There are 16 residues in the CDR3. The CDR3 bases are TGTGCCAGCAGCTTAGGGGGGCGGGACAGATTATATGGCTACACCTTC. Translation gives CASSLGGRDRLYGYTF.

V usage is TRBV19 and J usage is TRBJ2-7, with TRBD1 identical over 8 bases. V trimming: 9 bases; J trimming: 3 bases; junction bases outside the gene matches: 13. Germline CDR1 reads LNHDA; CDR2 reads SQIVND (reference sequence). This CDR3 region has 15 residues. The CDR3 region has the DNA TGTGCCAGCGCCTGGAGGACAGGGACCGTCTACGAGCAGTACTTC. This translates into CASAWRTGTVYEQYF.

This chain uses TRBV7-9 with TRBJ2-2; 9 bases are a match to TRBD2. The ends lost 2 bases at V and 4 bases at J; junction bases unmatched: 8. The CDR3 is made up of 17 amino acids. Germline CDR1 and CDR2: SEHNR and FQNEAQ (reference sequence). This CDR3 is CASSLWGGRAATGELFF. For the CDR3, the DNA is TGTGCCAGCAGCTTATGGGGCGGGAGGGCGGCCACCGGGGAGCTGTTTTTT. Variable domain in full (rest from reference TRBV7-9 and TRBJ2-2): DTGVSQNPRHKITKRGQNVTFRCDPISEHNRLYWYRQTLGQGPEFLTYFQNEAQLEKSRLLSDRFSAERPKGSFSTLEIQRTEQGDSAMYLCASSLWGGRAATGELFFGEGSRLTVL.

The V and J genes are TRBV7-2 and TRBJ2-1; D is ambiguous. Germline loops: CDR1 SGHTA, CDR2 FQGNSA. V was cut by 5 bases and J by 2 bases, with 16 bases left in between. This CDR3 region has 16 residues. CDR3 loop: CASSARISYTYNEQFF. DNA of the CDR3: TGTGCCAGCAGCGCACGAATATCCTATACCTACAATGAGCAGTTCTTC.

The chain uses TRBV10-3 and TRBJ2-7; 10 bases match TRBD1. This CDR3 has 12 amino acids. The V gene's germline CDR1 is ENHRY and CDR2 SYGVKD. V dropped 10 bases and J dropped 7; count of bases not matched to a gene: 7. The CDR3 loop is CATGTGEWEQYF. In nucleotides, the CDR3 is TGTGCCACCGGGACAGGGGAGTGGGAGCAGTACTTC.

The chain links TRBV13 to TRBJ2-5, with 8 bases lining up with TRBD2. This CDR3 is built from 16 residues. The germline gives CDR1 PRHDT, CDR2 FYEKMQ (reference sequence). J gave up 2 bases and V 5 bases, and 10 bases lay outside the gene matches. CDR3 in amino acids: CASSTRWTSLQETQYF. As DNA, the CDR3 is TGTGCCAGCAGCACCCGTTGGACTAGCCTTCAAGAGACCCAGTACTTC.

The gene calls are TRBV5-4 and TRBJ2-7, with D possibly TRBD2 on 5 matching bases. The germline V gene encodes CDR1 SGHNT and CDR2 YYREEE (reference sequence). V was cut by 0 bases and J by 2 bases, with 12 bases left in between. There are 15 residues in the CDR3. For the CDR3, the DNA is TGTGCCAGCAGCTTGGACAGCGGAGCAACCTACGAGCAGTACTTC. Its translation is CASSLDSGATYEQYF.

The rearrangement joins TRBV5-6 to TRBJ2-1; D unresolved. This CDR3 spans 14 amino acids. The germline V gene has CDR1 SGHDT and CDR2 YYEEEE. The V gene lost 0 bases and the J gene lost 9 bases, with 13 bases spanning the gap. The CDR3 coding sequence is TGTGCCAGCAGCTTGGCCTGGGTGGGCAGTGAGCAGTTCTTC. Its translation: CASSLAWVGSEQFF.

This sequence joins TRBV19 and TRBJ2-7; a possible D gene is TRBD1 (7 bases). Looked up from germline, CDR1 is LNHDA and CDR2 is SQIVND (reference sequence). CDR3 length: 19 amino acids. V dropped 5 bases and J dropped 0 bases, with 26 bases sitting between them. The CDR3 nucleotides read TGTGCCAGTAGTCCGACCGGAGGAGGGGGCACAATCCTCTCCTACGAGCAGTACTTC. This gives the protein CASSPTGGGGTILSYEQYF.